This TCR beta chain was sequenced for a study of regulatory T cells in long-lasting Graves disease. Both iRepertoire HTBI primers and Arm-PCR of CDR3 regions were used to build the TCR beta libraries. From the multiplex PCR reads, TCRdb called clonotypes with MiXCR, one entry per CDR3 protein. This repertoire shows about 540,000 distinct CDR3 sequences, roughly 14% found once; its top ten account for 8.5% to 10%. This clonotype came up many times. The germline V and J ends were trimmed by 8 bases and 5 bases, with 21 bases remaining between them. Per the germline V gene, CDR1 is MDHEN and CDR2 is SYDVKM. The CDR3 totals 15 residues. Time point given: newly diagnosed GD, antithyroid drugs for less than 3 months. Extracted RNA from PBMCs served as the source of the TCR library. These same records also appear under a second study, on T cells in Graves' hyperthyroidism and ophthalmopathy.

The rearrangement uses TRBV28 and TRBJ2-5; D is perhaps TRBD1 or TRBD2 (5 bases each). The sequence derives from a man aged 25-45 years with Graves disease. Sequencing was performed on peripheral blood mononuclear cells (PBMCs), taken at new diagnosis, from a patient treated with antithyroid drugs. Written as DNA, the CDR3 is TGTGCCAGCCAGCCCCGGGACCGGGCGGAGGAGACCCAGTACTTC. Translated: CASQPRDRAEETQYF.